A single sample is the source of the 18 T cell receptor beta chains below, sequenced in a study of T cell repertoires in cytomegalovirus infection. TCRdb analysed the reads with MiXCR anew, one entry per CDR3 protein. The top ten hold approximately 10% of the sample, which has about 400,000 distinct CDR3 sequences, over 15% seen once. The sequencing sample was made of PBMCs. All receptors come from a human donor in good health (CMV status not recorded). Some clones in this sample may be carry-over from other donors' samples.

This clonotype was seen many times. The chain uses TRBV2 and TRBJ1-2, with a weak D call TRBD1 (6 bases). The V end lost 8 bases, the J end lost 4 bases, and 11 bases lay between the germline ends. CDR1 is SNHLY and CDR2 is FYNNEI in the germline V gene. This CDR3 is built from 12 residues. This CDR3 is CASGTGPYGYTF. As DNA, the CDR3 is TGTGCCAGCGGCACAGGGCCCTATGGCTACACCTTC.

The V gene is TRBV12-3 or TRBV12-4, the J gene TRBJ2-4; 7 bases line up with TRBD2. The length of the CDR3 is 15 residues. With 5 bases clipped from V and 1 base from J, the junction kept 5 bases outside the gene matches. Here the CDR3 DNA reads TGTGCCAGCAGTCTTCCCGGGGGGGCCAAAAACATTCAGTACTTC. As protein: CASSLPGGAKNIQYF.

This clonotype was counted only a few times. The gene calls are TRBV5-5 and TRBJ2-3; the D gene is possibly TRBD1 (5 bases). Germline CDR1 and CDR2: SGHKS and YYEKEE (reference sequence). The CDR3 has 14 amino acids. Trimming cost V 4 bases and J 5 bases, with 14 bases left between them. CDR3 DNA: TGTGCCAGCAGCGGGCAGGGTCAGGTAGATACGCAGTATTTT. Translation gives CASSGQGQVDTQYF.

V usage is TRBV2 and J usage is TRBJ2-1; a weak D match, TRBD1 (6 bases). The V gene's germline CDR1 is SNHLY and CDR2 FYNNEI. This CDR3 spans 16 amino acids. V lost 5 bases, J lost 6 bases, and 20 bases lay in between. The CDR3 loop reads CASSRNPGHQPNEQFF. Written as DNA, the CDR3 is TGTGCCAGCAGTAGAAACCCGGGACACCAACCCAATGAGCAGTTCTTC.

The J gene is TRBJ1-5, the V gene TRBV15, with D uncertain. CDR1 is LNHNV and CDR2 is YYDKDF in the germline V gene (reference sequence). Trimming removed 6 bases at V and 7 bases at J, with 10 bases between. The CDR3 sequence is 12 residues long. The DNA for the CDR3 is TGTGCCACCAGTAGACCGGGACAGCCCCAGCATTTT. As protein: CATSRPGQPQHF.

The rearrangement uses TRBV12-3 or TRBV12-4 and TRBJ2-1; 11 nucleotides match TRBD1. CDR3 length: 14 amino acids. J lost 6 bases, V lost 6 bases, and 4 bases had no gene match. DNA for the CDR3: TGTGCCAGCAGCACCGGGACAGGGGGCAATGAGCAGTTCTTC. It is translated as CASSTGTGGNEQFF.

This clonotype appeared a few times. V gene TRBV11-2 combines with J gene TRBJ2-7, with TRBD1 matching 10 bases. The CDR3 length is 15 residues. With V trimmed by 6 bases and J by 2 bases, 7 bases remained unmatched. Looked up from germline, CDR1 is SGHAT and CDR2 is FQNNGV. CDR3 bases: TGTGCCAGCAGTTCCCCGGGACAGGGGACCTACGAGCAGTACTTC. Residues: CASSSPGQGTYEQYF. The full variable domain, its missing parts supplied by reference TRBV11-2 and TRBJ2-7, is EAGVAQSPRYKIIEKRQSVAFWCNPISGHATLYWYQQILGQGPKLLIQFQNNGVVDDSQLPKDRFSAERLKGVDSTLKIQPAKLEDSAVYLCASSSPGQGTYEQYFGPGTRLTVT.

This clonotype was detected a few times. CDR3 nucleotide sequence: TGTGCCATCAGCACGGGACTAGCGGGAGCGGCTGAGCAGTTCTTC. Its protein product is CAISTGLAGAAEQFF. V is TRBV10-3 and J is TRBJ2-1, with 14 nucleotides matching TRBD2. The junction had 7 bases not matched to a gene; V was cut back by 6 bases and J by 9 bases. Germline V lookup: CDR1 ENHRY, CDR2 SYGVKD. The CDR3 sequence is 15 residues long.

This clonotype showed up just a few times. J is TRBJ1-4 and V is TRBV15, with 9 positions matching TRBD1. The CDR3 consists of 15 residues. CDR1 is LNHNV and CDR2 is YYDKDF in the germline V gene (reference sequence). V gave up 2 bases and J gave up 8 bases; unmatched junction bases: 6. The CDR3 DNA reads as TGTGCCACCAGCAGAACAGGGACAGGGCGGGAAAAACTGTTTTTT. Protein product: CATSRTGTGREKLFF. Full variable domain (missing parts from reference TRBV15 and TRBJ1-4): DAMVIQNPRYQVTQFGKPVTLSCSQTLNHNVMYWYQQKSSQAPKLLFHYYDKDFNNEADTPDNFQSRRPNTSFCFLDIRSPGLGDTAMYLCATSRTGTGREKLFFGSGTQLSVL.

This clonotype showed up just a few times. DNA of the CDR3: TGTGCCAGCAGTTACTCGCGTTTAACGGGAGGGCACTACAATGAGCAGTTCTTC. It yields the protein CASSYSRLTGGHYNEQFF. The chain couples TRBV6-2 or TRBV6-3 to TRBJ2-1, with 8 bases identical to TRBD2. With 0 bases clipped from V and 3 bases from J, the junction kept 10 bases outside the gene matches. Looked up from germline, CDR1 is MNHEY and CDR2 is SVGEGT. The CDR3 is 18 residues long.

This clonotype was seen only a few times. This chain connects TRBV5-4 to TRBJ2-3; TRBD2 matches at 11 bases. V was pared by 0 bases and J by 5 bases, with 8 bases of the junction left unmatched. This CDR3 has 17 residues. Germline V gene sequence: CDR1 SGHNT, CDR2 YYREEE (reference sequence). CDR3 sequence: CASSLVGLAGGRDTQYF. The CDR3 bases are TGTGCCAGCAGCTTGGTCGGGCTAGCGGGGGGAAGAGATACGCAGTATTTT.

The chain couples TRBV2 to TRBJ1-1; D possibly corresponds to TRBD1 (6 bases). Trimming cost V 7 bases and J 11 bases, with 14 bases left between them. In germline, CDR1 is SNHLY, CDR2 FYNNEI. The CDR3 sequence is 11 residues long. The CDR3, as DNA: TGTGCCAGCACCGACAGGAATAGGGCTTTCTTT. Encoded protein: CASTDRNRAFF.

This clonotype was seen at least ten times. This chain connects TRBV11-2 to TRBJ2-3; TRBD2 might be the D (6 bases). Trimming left V 5 bases short and J 4 bases short, with 13 bases between. The germline V gene has CDR1 SGHAT and CDR2 FQNNGV. The CDR3 extends over 14 amino acids. The DNA of the CDR3 is TGTGCCAGCAGCCCCTGGGGGAGGTCAGATACGCAGTATTTT. This gives the protein CASSPWGRSDTQYF. Supplemented by reference TRBV11-2 and TRBJ2-3, the full variable domain reads EAGVAQSPRYKIIEKRQSVAFWCNPISGHATLYWYQQILGQGPKLLIQFQNNGVVDDSQLPKDRFSAERLKGVDSTLKIQPAKLEDSAVYLCASSPWGRSDTQYFGPGTRLTVL.

The genes are TRBV28 and TRBJ1-6, with D unresolved. The V gene's germline CDR1 is MDHEN and CDR2 SYDVKM. The CDR3 is 12 residues long. V was shortened by 9 bases and J by 14 bases, with 17 bases between the two germline ends. The CDR3 loop reads CASQDFRGSLHF. CDR3 coding DNA: TGTGCCAGTCAAGACTTTCGGGGATCCCTCCACTTT.

This clonotype was found a few times. The CDR3 reads CASSRQGLHF. The CDR3 DNA is TGTGCCAGCAGTCGACAGGGCCTCCACTTT. The chain links TRBV2 to TRBJ1-6; 7 positions match TRBD1. Germline assignment: CDR1 SNHLY and CDR2 FYNNEI. The CDR3 sequence is 10 residues long. Losses at the gene ends were 5 bases for V and 15 bases for J; bases not matched to a gene: 1.

This clonotype was detected only a few times. This sequence joins TRBV5-4 and TRBJ2-3; possibly TRBD1 for D (6 bases). Trimming pared 7 bases from V and 4 bases from J, leaving 16 bases between. Germline V gene data show CDR1 as SGHNT and CDR2 as YYREEE (reference sequence). The CDR3 runs 14 residues. CDR3 protein: CASPGTPGADTQYF. DNA for the CDR3: TGTGCCAGCCCTGGGACCCCAGGGGCAGATACGCAGTATTTT.

CDR3 nucleotide sequence: TGTGCTAGTGGAAGAGGACCCCAGGCTGGAAACACCATATATTTT. It encodes CASGRGPQAGNTIYF. V usage is TRBV12-5 and J usage is TRBJ1-3; D uncertain. This CDR3 comprises 15 residues. The germline V gene has CDR1 LGHNT and CDR2 FRNRAP. V gave up 6 bases and J gave up 2 bases, with 14 bases separating them.

This clonotype was observed many times. The V gene is TRBV7-4, the J gene TRBJ2-7; D might be TRBD1 or TRBD2, each matching 6 bases. In germline, CDR1 is SGHVT, CDR2 SQSDAQ. The CDR3 extends over 15 amino acids. Trimming shortened V by 0 bases and J by 2 bases, and 11 bases separated the two germline ends. Here the CDR3 reads CASSLAGGLTYEQYF. Written as DNA, the CDR3 is TGTGCCAGCAGCTTAGCGGGGGGCCTAACCTACGAGCAGTACTTC.